The rows below give T cell receptor beta chains drawn from one sample of a study of T cell repertoires in cytomegalovirus infection. No antigen is known for these receptors. From the reads, TCRdb called clonotypes with MiXCR, one entry per CDR3 protein. This sample carries around 750,000 distinct CDR3 sequences, over 25% of them seen once, and the ten largest clones take over 10%. Source: cultured CD8+ T cells from PBMCs, taken from culture after CMV antigen stimulation. Receptors were obtained from a human donor in good health (CMV status not recorded). Some clones in this sample may be carry-over from other donors' samples. CDR3s include the opening cysteine and the closing phenylalanine or tryptophan. A D gene is named only where the DNA matches it firmly. A clone size is listed for some rows: how often the clone was seen (once, few, many), or a class if it is expanded.

v_call: TRBV12-3/TRBV12-4
j_call: TRBJ1-2
d_call: TRBD1
clone_size: -
cdr3_aa: CASSLGTGFYGYTF
cdr3_nt: TGTGCCAGCAGTTTAGGGACAGGGTTCTATGGCTACACCTTC

v_call: TRBV27
j_call: TRBJ2-5
d_call: TRBD2
clone_size: few
cdr3_aa: CASSLGRDYRKTQYF
cdr3_nt: TGTGCCAGCAGTTTAGGTCGGGACTACCGAAAGACCCAGTACTTC

v_call: TRBV7-9
j_call: TRBJ2-3
d_call: TRBD1
clone_size: few
cdr3_aa: CASSLPPGGRSDTQYF
cdr3_nt: TGTGCCAGCAGCTTACCCCCAGGGGGTAGATCAGATACGCAGTATTTT

v_call: TRBV7-6
j_call: TRBJ2-5
d_call: TRBD2
clone_size: -
cdr3_aa: CASTGLAGGGETQYF
cdr3_nt: TGTGCCAGCACCGGACTAGCGGGGGGTGGAGAGACCCAGTACTTC

v_call: TRBV20-1
j_call: TRBJ2-7
d_call: TRBD1
clone_size: -
cdr3_aa: CSADRDRGLEQYF
cdr3_nt: TGCAGTGCGGACCGGGACAGGGGGCTCGAGCAGTACTTC

v_call: TRBV7-2
j_call: TRBJ2-3
d_call: -
clone_size: -
cdr3_aa: CASSFSGPYTDTQNF
cdr3_nt: TGTGCCAGCAGCTTCAGCGGGCCGTACACAGATACGCAGAATTTT

v_call: TRBV20-1
j_call: TRBJ2-2
d_call: -
clone_size: few
cdr3_aa: CSASSDNTGELFF
cdr3_nt: TGCAGTGCTAGTTCGGACAACACCGGGGAGCTGTTTTTT

v_call: TRBV4-2
j_call: TRBJ1-5
d_call: -
clone_size: -
cdr3_aa: CASSQVPFGWGDQPQHF
cdr3_nt: TGTGCCAGCAGCCAAGTCCCCTTTGGGTGGGGGGATCAGCCCCAGCATTTT

v_call: TRBV12-3/TRBV12-4
j_call: TRBJ2-3
d_call: TRBD2
clone_size: few
cdr3_aa: CASSKPPGLASDTQYF
cdr3_nt: TGTGCCAGCAGTAAACCACCGGGACTAGCTTCAGATACGCAGTATTTT

v_call: TRBV12-3/TRBV12-4
j_call: TRBJ1-5
d_call: -
clone_size: -
cdr3_aa: CASTGGTAQPQHF
cdr3_nt: TGTGCCAGCACCGGGGGGACCGCGCAGCCCCAGCATTTT

v_call: TRBV4-3
j_call: TRBJ1-2
d_call: TRBD1
clone_size: few
cdr3_aa: CASSHPRQGARYGYTF
cdr3_nt: TGCGCCAGCAGCCATCCCCGACAGGGGGCGCGGTATGGCTACACCTTC

v_call: TRBV6-2/TRBV6-3
j_call: TRBJ2-1
d_call: -
clone_size: -
cdr3_aa: CASSTENNEQFF
cdr3_nt: TGTGCCAGCAGCACAGAGAACAATGAGCAGTTCTTC

v_call: TRBV7-8
j_call: TRBJ2-1
d_call: TRBD1
clone_size: many
cdr3_aa: CASSEDRGRGNEQFF
cdr3_nt: TGTGCCAGCAGCGAAGACAGGGGGCGCGGGAATGAGCAGTTCTTC

v_call: TRBV12-3/TRBV12-4
j_call: TRBJ2-3
d_call: -
clone_size: many
cdr3_aa: CASSLASVRGEYF
cdr3_nt: TGTGCCAGCAGTTTAGCGTCGGTCAGGGGGGAGTATTTT

v_call: TRBV2
j_call: TRBJ1-1
d_call: -
clone_size: once
cdr3_aa: CARTNGELSNTEAFF
cdr3_nt: TGTGCCAGGACCAACGGGGAGCTCTCGAACACTGAAGCTTTCTTT

v_call: TRBV19
j_call: TRBJ2-3
d_call: -
clone_size: few
cdr3_aa: CASSIYNAHSTDTQYF
cdr3_nt: TGTGCCAGTAGTATTTACAACGCCCATAGCACAGATACGCAGTATTTT

v_call: TRBV19
j_call: TRBJ2-6
d_call: -
clone_size: -
cdr3_aa: CATRPGVYPSGANVLTF
cdr3_nt: TGTGCCACCCGGCCAGGGGTTTACCCGTCTGGGGCCAACGTCCTGACTTTC

v_call: TRBV9
j_call: TRBJ2-2
d_call: TRBD2
clone_size: -
cdr3_aa: CASSVARTSARTGELFF
cdr3_nt: TGTGCCAGCAGCGTAGCGAGGACTAGTGCCCGCACCGGGGAGCTGTTTTTT

v_call: TRBV12-5
j_call: TRBJ1-2
d_call: -
clone_size: few
cdr3_aa: CASVGDTIYGYTF
cdr3_nt: TGTGCTAGTGTGGGTGACACCATCTATGGCTACACCTTC

v_call: TRBV7-6
j_call: TRBJ1-1
d_call: TRBD1
clone_size: -
cdr3_aa: CASSYRGEGAGGMNTEAFF
cdr3_nt: TGTGCCAGCAGCTACAGGGGAGAAGGGGCAGGGGGAATGAACACTGAAGCTTTCTTT

v_call: TRBV4-3
j_call: TRBJ1-4
d_call: -
clone_size: -
cdr3_aa: CASSRWGPRTNEKLFF
cdr3_nt: TGCGCCAGCAGCCGATGGGGGCCACGTACTAATGAAAAACTGTTTTTT

v_call: TRBV7-9
j_call: TRBJ1-1
d_call: -
clone_size: many
cdr3_aa: CASSSARGETEAFF
cdr3_nt: TGTGCCAGCAGCTCAGCCCGGGGGGAAACTGAAGCTTTCTTT

v_call: TRBV6-1
j_call: TRBJ1-1
d_call: -
clone_size: few
cdr3_aa: CASSEEHRVNTEAFF
cdr3_nt: TGTGCCAGCAGTGAAGAGCACAGGGTGAACACTGAAGCTTTCTTT